One sample yielded the 26 T cell receptor beta chains listed below, sequenced in a study of blood T cell repertoires in COVID-19. Libraries were prepared by immunoSEQ multiplex PCR; TCRdb keeps only in-frame clonotypes and omits some of them. This table has tens of thousands of clones, approximately 80% appearing once. Sequencing was done on a sample of peripheral blood. The receptor set was obtained from a human donor in a cohort sampled during active COVID-19.

The chain employs TRBV21-1 and TRBJ1-1; TRBD1 reflects the table's D call only, with no check against the DNA. TRBV21-1 is reported as a pseudogene. This CDR3 region has 14 residues. CDR3 sequence reads: CAITDSPTNTEAFF. CDR3 nucleotide sequence: TGTGCCATCACGGACAGTCCTACGAACACTGAAGCTTTCTTT.

The chain is built from TRBV28 and TRBJ2-7, with 11 bases identical to TRBD2. Germline assignment: CDR1 MDHEN and CDR2 SYDVKM. V lost 8 bases to trimming and J lost 12 bases; unmatched junction nucleotides: 9. This CDR3 is 12 amino acids long. CDR3 in DNA: TGTGCCAGCCGACTAGCGGGAAGCAGGCTGTACTTC. This sequence encodes CASRLAGSRLYF.

V and J are TRBV3-1 (or the pseudogene TRBV3-2) and TRBJ2-4; TRBD1 matches at 7 bases. V gave up 2 bases and J gave up 3 bases; unmatched junction bases: 4. The length of the CDR3 is 15 residues. Per germline, CDR1 LGHDT and CDR2 YNNKEL (reference sequence). CDR3 region: CASSQPTGLKNIQYF. For the CDR3, the DNA is TGTGCCAGCAGCCAACCGACAGGGCTCAAAAACATTCAGTACTTC.

The gene calls are TRBV6-5 and TRBJ2-6; D not certain. The CDR3 runs 12 residues. Trimming took 6 bases from V and 9 from J, leaving 9 bases between them. In germline, CDR1 is MNHEY, CDR2 SVGAGI. Written as DNA, the CDR3 is TGTGCCAGCAGCGACTTTAACAACGTCCTGACTTTC. This codes for CASSDFNNVLTF.

The chain has TRBV6-5 and TRBJ2-5; D possibly corresponds to TRBD1 (6 bases). The CDR3 is made up of 13 amino acids. Trimming shortened V by 6 bases and J by 5 bases, and 13 bases separated the two germline ends. CDR1 is MNHEY, CDR2 SVGAGI, per germline. CDR3 bases: TGTGCCAGCAGCGCAGGGGTTGGGGAGACCCAGTACTTC. As protein: CASSAGVGETQYF.

A single count supports this clone. The chain combines TRBV9 with TRBJ1-6; D is possibly TRBD1 (5 bases). Trimming cost V 0 bases and J 6 bases, with 7 bases left between them. From germline, CDR1 is SGDLS and CDR2 YYNGEE. This CDR3 has 14 amino acids. This CDR3 reads CASSVATANSPLHF. Here the CDR3 DNA reads TGTGCCAGCAGCGTAGCGACAGCTAATTCACCCCTCCACTTT.

In this sample, this clone turned up a few times. The chain recombines TRBV7-9 with TRBJ1-2; tentative D call: TRBD1 (6 bases). The V gene lost 6 bases and the J gene lost 6 bases, with 14 bases spanning the gap. Germline CDR1 reads SEHNR; CDR2 reads FQNEAQ (reference sequence). The CDR3 extends over 13 amino acids. DNA of the CDR3: TGTGCCAGCAGATTCGGACAGTGGGATGGCTACACCTTC. It translates to CASRFGQWDGYTF.

This clone was counted only a few times. This chain joins TRBV6-4 and TRBJ2-1; 7 bases match TRBD2. Trimming at V came to 4 bases and at J to 5 bases, leaving 2 bases not matched to a gene. The V gene's germline CDR1 is MRHNA and CDR2 SNTAGT. This CDR3 contains 13 residues. CDR3 in DNA: TGTGCCAGCAGTGCTAGCGGCGACAATGAGCAGTTCTTC. The encoded protein is CASSASGDNEQFF.

The gene calls are TRBV7-2 and TRBJ2-3; perhaps TRBD1 as D (5 bases). Trimming shortened V by 5 bases and J by 7 bases, and 19 bases separated the two germline ends. Germline V gene lookup returns CDR1 SGHTA and CDR2 FQGNSA. This CDR3 region has 15 residues. The CDR3 loop is CASSRTTSEAHTQYF. The CDR3 coding sequence is TGTGCCAGCAGCCGGACAACATCCGAGGCGCATACGCAGTATTTT.

There are a few counts of this clone. V usage is TRBV7-3 and J usage is TRBJ2-3; D is perhaps TRBD1 (5 bases). Germline CDR1 reads SGHTA; CDR2 reads FQGTGA. This CDR3 has 13 residues. Trimming removed 2 bases at V and 4 bases at J, with 7 bases between. This CDR3 reads CASSLVGADTQYF. The CDR3 DNA reads TGTGCCAGCAGCTTAGTAGGGGCAGATACGCAGTATTTT.

The V and J genes are TRBV4-1 and TRBJ2-3; TRBD2 matches 9 bases. With V trimmed by 10 bases and J by 2 bases, 4 bases remained unmatched. CDR3 length: 13 residues. Germline CDR1 and CDR2: MGHRA and YSYEKL. The CDR3 nucleotides read TGCGCCAACCCTAGCGGGAACACAGATACGCAGTATTTT. Translating gives CANPSGNTDTQYF.

The J gene is TRBJ2-2, the V gene TRBV7-8; a possible D gene is TRBD2 (6 bases). The V end was cut by 5 bases, the J end by 6 bases, with 19 bases between. The CDR3 is 16 amino acids. In germline, CDR1 is SGHVS, CDR2 FQNEAQ. The CDR3 DNA reads as TGTGCCAGCAGCCCCGACCGGACTACAGGCCCCGGGGAGCTGTTTTTT. This codes for CASSPDRTTGPGELFF. The full variable domain, rest sourced from reference TRBV7-8 and TRBJ2-2, is GAGVSQSPRYKVAKRGQDVALRCDPISGHVSLFWYQQALGQGPEFLTYFQNEAQLDKSGLPSDRFFAERPEGSVSTLKIQRTQQEDSAVYLCASSPDRTTGPGELFFGEGSRLTVL.

V and J are TRBV28 and TRBJ1-2, with a weak D call TRBD1 (6 bases). Looked up from germline, CDR1 is MDHEN and CDR2 is SYDVKM. The ends were cut back, 6 bases at V and 9 bases at J, with 26 bases in the middle. The CDR3 has 16 amino acids. This CDR3 reads CASSPAGAPGHGSYTF. CDR3 DNA sequence: TGTGCCAGCAGCCCCGCGGGGGCGCCGGGACACGGGAGCTACACCTTC.

This clone was found once. This chain connects TRBV27 to TRBJ2-2; 10 nucleotides line up with TRBD2. The CDR3 loop spans 16 amino acids. Germline V gene sequence: CDR1 MNHEY, CDR2 SMNVEV (reference sequence). Trimming at V came to 5 bases and at J to 7 bases, leaving 10 bases not matched to a gene. DNA for the CDR3: TGTGCCAGCAGTAGGGGACTGAGCGGGGGGGACGGGGAGCTGTTTTTT. It yields the protein CASSRGLSGGDGELFF.

The CDR3, as DNA: TGTGCCAGCAGCCGGGACACGGTCCAAGAGACCCAGTACTTC. Translation gives CASSRDTVQETQYF. The V gene is TRBV6-5, the J gene TRBJ2-5, with D possibly TRBD1 on 6 matching bases. The V gene lost 6 bases and the J gene lost 1 base, with 12 bases spanning the gap. The CDR3 consists of 14 residues. Germline V gene lookup returns CDR1 MNHEY and CDR2 SVGAGI.

The rearrangement joins TRBV19 to TRBJ1-4; 10 positions agree with TRBD1. With 7 bases clipped from V and 2 bases from J, the junction kept 7 bases outside the gene matches. The germline V gene has CDR1 LNHDA and CDR2 SQIVND (reference sequence). This CDR3 region has 16 residues. CDR3 sequence reads: CASKGQGRRTNEKLFF. CDR3 DNA: TGTGCCAGTAAGGGACAGGGGAGGAGGACTAATGAAAAACTGTTTTTT.

The table lists this clone with a few counts. The V gene is TRBV19, the J gene TRBJ1-1; possibly TRBD1 for D (6 bases). The CDR3 sequence is 15 residues long. V lost 6 bases and J lost 6, with 20 bases in between. Germline values: CDR1 LNHDA, CDR2 SQIVND (reference sequence). The CDR3 region is CASREQGTIGAEAFF. As DNA, the CDR3 is TGTGCCAGTAGGGAACAGGGTACTATTGGGGCTGAAGCTTTCTTT. The complete variable domain, with remaining parts taken from reference TRBV19 and TRBJ1-1, reads DGGITQSPKYLFRKEGQNVTLSCEQNLNHDAMYWYRQDPGQGLRLIYYSQIVNDFQKGDIAEGYSVSREKKESFPLTVTSAQKNPTAFYLCASREQGTIGAEAFFGQGTRLTVV.

The V call is TRBV9, the J call TRBJ1-2; D is unclear. CDR3 length: 14 residues. Trimming left V 4 bases short and J 1 base short, with 11 bases between. Germline assignment: CDR1 SGDLS and CDR2 YYNGEE. As DNA, the CDR3 is TGTGCCAGCAGCCGGCCTGCGGGTAACTATGGCTACACCTTC. It encodes CASSRPAGNYGYTF.

Note on this clone: The sample carries other DNA sequences with the same CDR3. The rearrangement links TRBV28 to TRBJ1-2, with 9 positions matching TRBD1. J gave up 4 bases and V 6 bases, and 6 bases lay outside the gene matches. Germline lookup yields CDR1 MDHEN and CDR2 SYDVKM. The CDR3 covers 14 residues. CDR3 coding DNA: TGTGCCAGCAGCTTCACAGGGGGCGGCTATGGCTACACCTTC. Amino acids: CASSFTGGGYGYTF.

J is TRBJ1-5 and V is TRBV3-1 (or the pseudogene TRBV3-2); D not resolved. The ends were cut back, 1 base at V and 5 bases at J, with 12 bases in the middle. Germline V CDR1 and CDR2: LGHDT, YNNKEL (reference sequence). This CDR3 is built from 15 residues. This CDR3 reads CASSQGGGWHQPQHF. The CDR3, as DNA: TGTGCCAGCAGCCAAGGGGGAGGGTGGCATCAGCCCCAGCATTTT.

This sequence joins TRBV9 and TRBJ1-1; unclear D gene. The CDR3 covers 18 residues. CDR1 and CDR2 from the germline V gene are SGDLS and YYNGEE. V shed 4 bases and J shed 1 base, with 23 bases lying between them. The CDR3 DNA follows: TGTGCCAGCAGCCAAACCCCAAACATGGGAGGGAGGAACACTGAAGCTTTCTTT. Translation: CASSQTPNMGGRNTEAFF.

This clone was found a few times. The chain couples TRBV3-1 (or the pseudogene TRBV3-2) to TRBJ2-7; 9 bases are a match to TRBD1. CDR1 LGHDT and CDR2 YNNKEL come from the germline V gene (reference sequence). CDR3 length equals 16 residues. Losses at the gene ends were 1 base for V and 0 bases for J; bases not matched to a gene: 4. The CDR3 region is CASSQVGTGRSYEQYF. DNA of the CDR3: TGTGCCAGCAGCCAAGTAGGGACAGGGCGCTCCTACGAGCAGTACTTC.

The chain recombines TRBV7-2 with TRBJ2-1; 10 bases align to TRBD1. The CDR3 consists of 15 residues. V lost 3 bases to trimming and J lost 10 bases; unmatched junction nucleotides: 9. The germline CDR1 and CDR2 sequences are SGHTA and FQGNSA. The CDR3 DNA is TGTGCCAGCAGCTTTTCCGGGACAGGGGTAGGGGAGCAGTTCTTC. This codes for CASSFSGTGVGEQFF.

This sequence joins TRBV28 and TRBJ2-1, with TRBD2 as a possible D gene (5 bases). In germline, CDR1 is MDHEN, CDR2 SYDVKM. This CDR3 region has 12 residues. Trimming removed 7 bases from V and 8 bases from J, with 12 bases in between. The CDR3: CASMKLRDEQFF. The CDR3 coding sequence is TGTGCCAGCATGAAACTGCGGGATGAGCAGTTCTTC.

This chain connects TRBV18 to TRBJ1-4; D not certain. The V end was cut by 4 bases, the J end by 5 bases, with 17 bases between. This CDR3 is 16 amino acids long. Germline values: CDR1 KGHSH, CDR2 LQKENI. This CDR3 is CASSLLPRGKNEKLFF. DNA for the CDR3: TGTGCCAGCTCACTCCTGCCCCGAGGCAAAAATGAAAAACTGTTTTTT.

The chain uses TRBV19 and TRBJ2-2; 7 positions agree with TRBD2. Losses at the gene ends were 5 bases for V and 3 bases for J; bases not matched to a gene: 9. The CDR3 sequence is 16 residues long. Germline CDR1 and CDR2: LNHDA and SQIVND (reference sequence). This chain's CDR3 is CASSPRARGDTGELFF. The CDR3, as DNA: TGTGCCAGTAGTCCCCGGGCCCGGGGGGACACCGGGGAGCTGTTTTTT.